Described below is a single T cell receptor beta chain sequence and its context. The target antigen is unknown. Primers included in the PCR were 60 Vbeta and 13 Jbeta primers. Assay: immunoSEQ multiplex PCR; the TCRdb copy retains only in-frame clones and omits some. Of about 190,000 clones detected, roughly 80% appear once; the ten largest clones hold roughly 2.1%. The source of the sample is a study of cytomegalovirus exposure and HLA in healthy donors. General study results and limits: The likely explanation for a cluster of highly shared sequence variants was sequencing artifact. Data from an earlier analysis indicated that most TCR beta V segments were productive either about 87% or about 30% of the time.

Donors consisted of healthy bone marrow donors. V was trimmed by 2 bases and J by 6 bases, leaving 5 bases between them. Germline-derived CDR1 and CDR2 are MNHEY and SVGAGI. CDR3 length: 11 amino acids. This TCR came from a woman younger than 45 in good health and CMV-seropositive. J is TRBJ2-7 and V is TRBV6-5; D is undetermined. Material for sequencing was PBMCs. CDR3 coding DNA: TGTGCCAGCAGTTACCTCGGCGAGCAGTACTTC. Translated, it gives CASSYLGEQYF.